Presented here are 18 T cell receptor beta chains from one specimen sequenced in a study of cytomegalovirus exposure and HLA in healthy donors. Produced via immunoSEQ multiplex PCR; TCRdb's table is partial and in-frame only. The sample lists roughly 200,000 clones; more than 65% were seen once. Sequenced material: PBMCs. These receptors all stem from a young woman in good health and CMV-seropositive.

The chain combines TRBV7-2 with TRBJ1-4, with 7 bases aligning to TRBD1. V was clipped by 3 bases and J by 5 bases; unmatched bases: 6. CDR3 length: 15 residues. The V gene's germline CDR1 is SGHTA and CDR2 FQGNSA. The CDR3 DNA is TGTGCCAGCAGCTTTGTCGGGACAGACAATGAAAAACTGTTTTTT. Translation gives CASSFVGTDNEKLFF. The complete variable domain, with remaining parts taken from reference TRBV7-2 and TRBJ1-4, reads GAGVSQSPSNKVTEKGKDVELRCDPISGHTALYWYRQSLGQGLEFLIYFQGNSAPDKSGLPSDRFSAERTGGSVSTLTIQRTQQEDSAVYLCASSFVGTDNEKLFFGSGTQLSVL.

The chain combines TRBV6-5 with TRBJ2-7, with 8 positions matching TRBD1. Looked up from germline, CDR1 is MNHEY and CDR2 is SVGAGI. Trimming took 6 bases from V and 11 from J; bases not matched to a gene: 15. The CDR3 spans 14 residues. CDR3 nucleotides: TGTGCCAGCAGAAAAACAGGGGGAGGACCTCCCAAGTACTTC. As protein: CASRKTGGGPPKYF.

J is TRBJ2-2 and V is TRBV5-4, with D possibly matching TRBD1 (6 bases). The CDR3 is 15 amino acids. Germline lookup yields CDR1 SGHNT and CDR2 YYREEE (reference sequence). V was clipped by 0 bases and J by 1 base, with 7 bases between them. DNA for the CDR3: TGTGCCAGCAGCTTGGGGGGACAGAACACCGGGGAGCTGTTTTTT. Encoded protein: CASSLGGQNTGELFF.

The chain uses TRBV9 and TRBJ1-3; D is unclear. Trimming stripped 3 bases from V and 4 bases from J, with 8 bases between. Looked up from germline, CDR1 is SGDLS and CDR2 is YYNGEE. The CDR3 loop spans 13 amino acids. The CDR3 here is CASSGLQGNTIYF. CDR3 coding DNA: TGTGCCAGCAGCGGCCTACAGGGAAACACCATATATTTT.

This rearrangement joins TRBV7-2 to TRBJ2-1, with 13 bases fitting TRBD2. Trimming removed 5 bases from V and 10 bases from J; junction bases left unmatched: 2. The CDR3 is made up of 13 amino acids. In germline, CDR1 is SGHTA, CDR2 FQGNSA. The CDR3 sequence: CASSPGLAGEQFF. The DNA for the CDR3 is TGTGCCAGCAGCCCGGGACTAGCGGGGGAGCAGTTCTTC.

This clone has just one count. The chain employs TRBV7-2 and TRBJ2-1; TRBD1 matches 9 bases. CDR3 size: 15 residues. V shed 5 bases and J 2 bases; nucleotides not matched to a gene: 4. From germline, CDR1 is SGHTA and CDR2 FQGNSA. CDR3 sequence reads: CASSMDRGTYNEQFF. Here the CDR3 DNA reads TGTGCCAGCAGCATGGACAGGGGAACCTACAATGAGCAGTTCTTC.

The V gene is TRBV5-1, the J gene TRBJ2-1; TRBD2 aligns across 12 bases. CDR1 is SGHRS, CDR2 YFSETQ, per germline. Trimming cost V 4 bases and J 6 bases; bases outside gene matches: 5. The CDR3 loop spans 15 amino acids. The CDR3 sequence is CASSPLAGGPNEQFF. The DNA of the CDR3 is TGCGCCAGCAGCCCTCTAGCGGGGGGGCCCAATGAGCAGTTCTTC.

The chain joins TRBV7-8 to TRBJ1-4; D unresolved. With 1 base removed from V and 7 bases from J, the gap between germline ends came to 13 bases. Germline CDR1 SGHVS, CDR2 FQNEAQ. The CDR3 runs 15 residues. The CDR3 here is CASSLGMGSGEKLFF. As DNA, the CDR3 is TGTGCCAGCAGCTTAGGGATGGGGAGTGGTGAAAAACTGTTTTTT. The variable domain in full, completed from reference TRBV7-8 and TRBJ1-4, reads GAGVSQSPRYKVAKRGQDVALRCDPISGHVSLFWYQQALGQGPEFLTYFQNEAQLDKSGLPSDRFFAERPEGSVSTLKIQRTQQEDSAVYLCASSLGMGSGEKLFFGSGTQLSVL.

The chain recombines TRBV4-2 with TRBJ1-1; maybe TRBD1 (5 bases). The CDR3 spans 14 residues. Germline-derived CDR1 and CDR2 are LGHNA and YNFKEQ. With 5 bases removed from V and 4 bases from J, the gap between germline ends came to 14 bases. This chain's CDR3 is CASSKGEVLTEAFF. DNA of the CDR3: TGTGCCAGCAGCAAAGGGGAGGTGCTCACTGAAGCTTTCTTT.

The gene calls are TRBV18 and TRBJ2-1, with TRBD2 matching over 7 bases. The CDR3 runs to 14 residues. The V segment lost 3 bases and the J segment 6 bases; nucleotides outside the gene matches: 5. Looked up from germline, CDR1 is KGHSH and CDR2 is LQKENI. This CDR3 reads CASSPKTGGNEQFF. The CDR3 DNA sequence: TGTGCCAGCTCACCGAAAACGGGAGGCAATGAGCAGTTCTTC.

The V and J genes are TRBV6-5 and TRBJ1-1; possible D gene TRBD1, 5 bases. Per germline, CDR1 MNHEY and CDR2 SVGAGI. V was pared by 0 bases and J by 3 bases, with 11 bases between. The CDR3 loop spans 15 amino acids. Here the CDR3 reads CASSYSGRGDTEAFF. CDR3 sequence (DNA): TGTGCCAGCAGTTACTCAGGGCGGGGGGACACTGAAGCTTTCTTT.

In the case of this clone: Within the sample, other DNA sequences also encode this same CDR3. The chain has TRBV19 and TRBJ1-5, with a possible D match to TRBD1 (6 bases). The CDR3 length is 14 residues. Germline CDR1 is LNHDA and CDR2 is SQIVND (reference sequence). Trimming took 4 bases from V and 0 from J, leaving 7 bases between them. In DNA form, the CDR3 reads TGTGCCAGTAGTAGGGGACATAGCAATCAGCCCCAGCATTTT. Translating it yields CASSRGHSNQPQHF.

The chain employs TRBV7-2 and TRBJ2-7; a possible D gene is TRBD1 (6 bases). This CDR3 is built from 16 residues. CDR1 and CDR2 (germline): SGHTA, FQGNSA. The ends were cut back, 1 base at V and 2 bases at J, with 15 bases in the middle. In DNA form, the CDR3 reads TGTGCCAGCAGCTTAGAGGCAGGGGTAAGGACCTACGAGCAGTACTTC. It specifies CASSLEAGVRTYEQYF.

The chain recombines TRBV7-2 with TRBJ2-7; unclear D gene. The V gene lost 4 bases and the J gene lost 5 bases, with 15 bases spanning the gap. The length of the CDR3 is 14 residues. Per germline, CDR1 SGHTA and CDR2 FQGNSA. This CDR3 reads CASSSQPTLDEQYF. The CDR3 region has the DNA TGTGCCAGCAGCTCACAGCCCACCTTGGACGAGCAGTACTTC.

The gene calls are TRBV7-6 and TRBJ2-5; possible D gene TRBD2, 6 bases. This CDR3 has 13 amino acids. CDR1 is SGHVS and CDR2 is FNYEAQ in the germline V gene. Trimming stripped 5 bases from V and 4 bases from J, with 11 bases between. The DNA of the CDR3 is TGTGCCAGCAGCACGGACTATGGAGAGACCCAGTACTTC. It codes for CASSTDYGETQYF.

A few counts support this clone. The chain is built from TRBV2 and TRBJ1-1, with TRBD1 identical over 9 bases. The CDR3 spans 11 residues. V shed 8 bases and J 11 bases; nucleotides not matched to a gene: 6. Germline lookup yields CDR1 SNHLY and CDR2 FYNNEI. In DNA form, the CDR3 reads TGTGCCAGCGGGGGGACAGGGATGGCTTTCTTT. Translating it yields CASGGTGMAFF. Using reference TRBV2 and TRBJ1-1 for the parts outside the CDR3, the full variable domain is EPEVTQTPSHQVTQMGQEVILRCVPISNHLYFYWYRQILGQKVEFLVSFYNNEISEKSEIFDDQFSVERPDGSNFTLKIRSTKLEDSAMYFCASGGTGMAFFGQGTRLTVV.

V and J are TRBV5-1 and TRBJ2-3, with 9 bases matching TRBD2. The length of the CDR3 is 15 residues. The trim removed 0 bases at V and 6 bases at J, leaving 5 bases unmatched. The germline CDR1 and CDR2 sequences are SGHRS and YFSETQ. This CDR3 reads CASSLGTSVMDTQYF. DNA for the CDR3: TGCGCCAGCAGCTTGGGGACTAGCGTAATGGATACGCAGTATTTT. The full variable domain, with the rest looked up from reference TRBV5-1 and TRBJ2-3, is KAGVTQTPRYLIKTRGQQVTLSCSPISGHRSVSWYQQTPGQGLQFLFEYFSETQRNKGNFPGRFSGRQFSNSRSEMNVSTLELGDSALYLCASSLGTSVMDTQYFGPGTRLTVL.

The genes are TRBV6-6 and TRBJ2-5; TRBD1 matches 9 bases. Germline CDR1 is MNHNY and CDR2 is SVGAGI (reference sequence). V dropped 2 bases and J dropped 2; count of bases not matched to a gene: 6. CDR3 length: 16 amino acids. The CDR3 sequence: CASSYRTGGGQETQYF. The DNA for the CDR3 is TGTGCCAGCAGTTACCGCACAGGGGGCGGGCAAGAGACCCAGTACTTC.